Sequencing of this T cell receptor beta chain was carried out in a study of beta chain features in type 1 diabetes. Study findings and constraints: Shorter TCRB CDR3s, moderately but significantly so, were found in Type 1 diabetes patients in all four CD4+ subsets.

The CDR3 has 12 residues. The ends were cut back, 2 bases at V and 7 bases at J, with 6 bases in the middle. Germline loops: CDR1 MNHNY, CDR2 SVGAGI (reference sequence). The sequenced template was cDNA made from the entire isolated RNA. The assay was immunoSEQ multiplex PCR, and TCRdb's table has in-frame clones only and misses some. The sample carries 250,000 to 350,000 clones, 14% recorded once. This clone has a handful of counts. Its matching antigen is unknown. The sequence came from a man younger than 45 with type 1 diabetes. Sequenced material: naive CD4+ T cells from blood. This chain uses TRBV6-6 with TRBJ1-5; no firm D call. The CDR3 loop reads CASSYLIQPQHF. The CDR3, as DNA: TGTGCCAGCAGTTACCTAATCCAGCCCCAGCATTTT.